Following are 27 T cell receptor beta chains from one sample sequenced in a study of Ad26.COV2.S vaccination and SARS-CoV-2 variants (dated by TCRdb to the early 2020s). Receptors were amplified or captured by the immunoSEQ multiplex PCR assay. TCRdb's version of the immuneACCESS table is confined to in-frame rearrangements and falls short of the full clone set. An unresolved V gene accounts for under half of the shortfall where checked; the remainder is of unknown origin. This sample has about 94,000 clones in its table, and roughly 85% of those were observed once. The ten biggest clones cover approximately 16% of the sample. This specimen's time point label, per the study, means: individuals recovered from natural SARS-CoV-2 infection. This sample comprised peripheral blood, obtained after recovery from COVID-19. The receptors were gathered from a human donor who had recovered from COVID-19.

The chain employs TRBV7-9 and TRBJ2-3; weak D call: TRBD2 (5 bases). The CDR3 totals 21 residues. V lost 10 bases and J 2 bases, leaving 37 bases between the germline ends. Germline V gene lookup returns CDR1 SEHNR and CDR2 FQNEAQ (reference sequence). This CDR3 reads CANPTASKGETSIRSTDTQYF. The CDR3 region has the DNA TGTGCCAACCCCACAGCATCGAAGGGAGAAACTAGTATTCGTTCCACAGATACGCAGTATTTT. Full variable domain (missing parts from reference TRBV7-9 and TRBJ2-3): DTGVSQNPRHKITKRGQNVTFRCDPISEHNRLYWYRQTLGQGPEFLTYFQNEAQLEKSRLLSDRFSAERPKGSFSTLEIQRTEQGDSAMYLCANPTASKGETSIRSTDTQYFGPGTRLTVL.

This clone was counted between two and nine times. This rearrangement joins TRBV11-2 to TRBJ2-3; D is undetermined. The V end was cut by 3 bases, the J end by 3 bases, with 7 bases between. The CDR3 has 13 amino acids. Germline loops: CDR1 SGHAT, CDR2 FQNNGV. CDR3 amino acids: CASSFFYTDTQYF. In DNA form, the CDR3 reads TGTGCCAGCAGCTTTTTTTATACAGATACGCAGTATTTT.

V usage is TRBV28 and J usage is TRBJ2-4, with a possible D match to TRBD2 (6 bases). V lost 6 bases and J lost 6, with 9 bases in between. The CDR3 is 12 residues long. Germline V gene lookup returns CDR1 MDHEN and CDR2 SYDVKM. In DNA, the CDR3 is TGTGCCAGCAGCTTGCGGGGAAACATTCAGTACTTC. Protein: CASSLRGNIQYF.

V and J are TRBV11-2 and TRBJ2-1; 13 positions agree with TRBD2. V lost 1 base, J lost 7 bases, and 10 bases stayed unmatched. This CDR3 has 18 residues. Germline loops: CDR1 SGHAT, CDR2 FQNNGV. CDR3: CASSLGRTSGSLGNEQFF. The CDR3 DNA is TGTGCCAGCAGCTTAGGAAGGACTAGCGGGAGCCTGGGGAATGAGCAGTTCTTC.

The CDR3 sequence: CASSLEASSYEQYF. CDR3 DNA sequence: TGTGCCAGCAGCTTGGAGGCCAGCTCCTACGAGCAGTACTTC. V is TRBV5-4 and J is TRBJ2-7; D gene uncertain. V was pared by 0 bases and J by 0 bases, with 7 bases between. Germline CDR1 reads SGHNT; CDR2 reads YYREEE (reference sequence). The CDR3 consists of 14 residues. Full variable domain (outside the CDR3, taken from reference TRBV5-4 and TRBJ2-7): ETGVTQSPTHLIKTRGQQVTLRCSSQSGHNTVSWYQQALGQGPQFIFQYYREEENGRGNFPPRFSGLQFPNYSSELNVNALELDDSALYLCASSLEASSYEQYFGPGTRLTVT.

The chain employs TRBV27 and TRBJ1-3, with TRBD1 identical over 7 bases. The CDR3 length is 16 residues. Per germline, CDR1 MNHEY and CDR2 SMNVEV (reference sequence). The V segment lost 2 bases and the J segment 2 bases; nucleotides outside the gene matches: 6. The CDR3 nucleotides read TGTGCCAGCAGTTTAAACCCAGGGGGGACTGGAAACACCATATATTTT. Protein: CASSLNPGGTGNTIYF.

The rearrangement joins TRBV27 to TRBJ1-6; no clear D. The CDR3 is made up of 17 amino acids. V was trimmed by 0 bases and J by 0 bases, leaving 9 bases between them. The germline V gene has CDR1 MNHEY and CDR2 SMNVEV (reference sequence). As DNA, the CDR3 is TGTGCCAGCAGTTTATCCCGGGGTAGCTCCTATAATTCACCCCTCCACTTT. Translating it yields CASSLSRGSSYNSPLHF.

The V gene is TRBV29-1, the J gene TRBJ2-7, with D uncertain. The germline gives CDR1 SQVTM, CDR2 ANQGSEA. The length of the CDR3 is 14 residues. Between the trimmed V and J ends, which lost 3 bases and 4 bases, there was a span of 16 bases. DNA for the CDR3: TGCAGCGTTGAGGTCGAGCGTCCGGTGTACGAGCAGTACTTC. It codes for CSVEVERPVYEQYF.

J is TRBJ2-1 and V is TRBV7-3; the D gene is possibly TRBD2 (5 bases). CDR3 size: 14 residues. Germline CDR1 reads SGHTA; CDR2 reads FQGTGA. Trimming took 3 bases from V and 8 from J, leaving 14 bases between them. The CDR3 DNA sequence: TGTGCCAGCAGCTTGAAACTAGGTTACGATGAGCAGTTCTTC. Translating it yields CASSLKLGYDEQFF.

The chain combines TRBV3-1 (or the pseudogene TRBV3-2) with TRBJ1-2; D call uncertain. Between the trimmed V and J ends, which lost 4 bases and 8 bases, there was a span of 17 bases. From germline, CDR1 is LGHDT and CDR2 YNNKEL (reference sequence). CDR3 length: 14 amino acids. The CDR3 DNA follows: TGTGCCAGCAGCCTCAGTCCGGCCTCTGGGGGCTACACCTTC. Translated: CASSLSPASGGYTF.

This chain uses TRBV6-5 with TRBJ1-2, with D unclear. CDR1 and CDR2 from the germline V gene are MNHEY and SVGAGI. The CDR3 has 14 residues. The V gene lost 2 bases and the J gene lost 0 bases, with 7 bases spanning the gap. The CDR3 is CASSYAGSNYGYTF. The CDR3, as DNA: TGTGCCAGCAGTTACGCAGGATCTAACTATGGCTACACCTTC.

This clone was detected a few times. The rearrangement links TRBV27 to TRBJ2-3, with 8 nucleotides matching TRBD2. Germline CDR1 and CDR2: MNHEY and SMNVEV (reference sequence). J gave up 1 base and V 6 bases, and 9 bases lay outside the gene matches. This CDR3 contains 16 residues. DNA of the CDR3: TGTGCCAGCAGAACCCTGACTAGCGCCCGCACAGATACGCAGTATTTT. Protein product: CASRTLTSARTDTQYF.

This chain connects TRBV9 to TRBJ2-1, with D maybe TRBD2 (5 bases). Germline assignment: CDR1 SGDLS and CDR2 YYNGEE. The CDR3 loop spans 15 amino acids. Trimming removed 4 bases at V and 6 bases at J, with 17 bases between. CDR3 loop: CASSPTLGVPNEQFF. The CDR3 DNA follows: TGTGCCAGCAGCCCGACGTTGGGAGTTCCCAATGAGCAGTTCTTC.

This clone was picked up a small number of times. The V and J genes are TRBV7-2 and TRBJ1-5; perhaps TRBD1 as D (6 bases). CDR1 SGHTA and CDR2 FQGNSA come from the germline V gene. Trimming took 3 bases from V and 1 from J, leaving 19 bases between them. The CDR3 extends over 18 amino acids. The CDR3 bases are TGTGCCAGCAGCTTTTTCTTAACAGGGACCCTAAGCAATCAGCCCCAGCATTTT. Protein: CASSFFLTGTLSNQPQHF.

There are a few counts of this clone. The chain links TRBV7-9 to TRBJ1-3, with unresolved D. There are 15 residues in the CDR3. Germline CDR1 reads SEHNR; CDR2 reads FQNEAQ (reference sequence). Trimming cost V 4 bases and J 0 bases, with 10 bases left between them. CDR3 sequence (DNA): TGTGCCAGCAGCTCCCTCTTAAACTCTGGAAACACCATATATTTT. It codes for CASSSLLNSGNTIYF. Looking up the rest from reference TRBV7-9 and TRBJ1-3 gives the full variable domain: DTGVSQNPRHKITKRGQNVTFRCDPISEHNRLYWYRQTLGQGPEFLTYFQNEAQLEKSRLLSDRFSAERPKGSFSTLEIQRTEQGDSAMYLCASSSLLNSGNTIYFGEGSWLTVV.

The chain recombines TRBV7-2 with TRBJ2-7; no definite D call. Germline V gene data show CDR1 as SGHTA and CDR2 as FQGNSA. CDR3 length equals 15 residues. V was trimmed by 4 bases and J by 1 base, leaving 14 bases between them. CDR3 protein: CASSSQAGYSYEQYF. The CDR3 nucleotides are TGTGCCAGCAGCTCACAAGCAGGTTATTCCTACGAGCAGTACTTC.

Ten or more counts support this clone. The CDR3 sequence: CASSWQEIYGYTF. CDR3 DNA sequence: TGTGCCAGCAGCTGGCAGGAAATCTATGGCTACACCTTC. The chain is built from TRBV5-8 and TRBJ1-2; no reliable D call. The germline V gene has CDR1 SGHTS and CDR2 YDEGEE. There are 13 residues in the CDR3. V was clipped by 3 bases and J by 4 bases, with 10 bases between them.

V gene TRBV28 combines with J gene TRBJ1-1, with no clear D. This CDR3 comprises 13 residues. In germline, CDR1 is MDHEN, CDR2 SYDVKM. With 4 bases removed from V and 8 bases from J, the gap between germline ends came to 14 bases. The CDR3 sequence: CASSSTTTREAFF. CDR3 DNA: TGTGCCAGCAGTTCCACCACTACAAGGGAAGCTTTCTTT.

The sample holds one count of this clone. The chain recombines TRBV28 with TRBJ1-2, with a weak D call TRBD1 (5 bases). The CDR3 contains 15 residues. The germline V and J ends were trimmed by 5 bases and 3 bases, with 16 bases remaining between them. In germline, CDR1 is MDHEN, CDR2 SYDVKM. CDR3 nucleotides: TGTGCCAGCAGTCGCCGGACATTAGTCTACTATGGCTACACCTTC. Translated: CASSRRTLVYYGYTF.

This clone was seen only once. The chain couples TRBV5-1 to TRBJ2-3, with 8 bases matching TRBD2. Per the germline V gene, CDR1 is SGHRS and CDR2 is YFSETQ. The CDR3 extends over 16 amino acids. The ends lost 4 bases at V and 1 base at J; junction bases unmatched: 8. DNA of the CDR3: TGCGCCAGCAGCCCGGAGGCGGGAGGTGGCACAGATACGCAGTATTTT. The encoded protein is CASSPEAGGGTDTQYF.

The chain uses TRBV24-1 and TRBJ1-4, with 7 bases matching TRBD1. The CDR3 extends over 18 amino acids. J was trimmed by 2 bases and V by 5 bases; bases with no gene match: 13. Germline V gene data show CDR1 as KGHDR and CDR2 as SFDVKD. The CDR3 loop is CATSGGTGEVWTNEKLFF. The CDR3 nucleotides are TGTGCCACCAGTGGGGGAACAGGGGAAGTATGGACTAATGAAAAACTGTTTTTT.

This chain connects TRBV2 to TRBJ2-1, with TRBD1 identical over 9 bases. With V trimmed by 6 bases and J by 1 base, 4 bases remained unmatched. The germline V gene has CDR1 SNHLY and CDR2 FYNNEI. The CDR3 is 15 residues long. The CDR3 protein is CASRLTGGSYNEQFF. DNA of the CDR3: TGTGCCAGCAGATTGACAGGGGGATCCTACAATGAGCAGTTCTTC.

With regard to this clone: The same CDR3 also results from other DNA sequences found in this sample. The chain joins TRBV7-2 to TRBJ2-3; no definite D call. The CDR3 spans 13 residues. The V gene lost 1 base and the J gene lost 5 bases, with 7 bases spanning the gap. Germline CDR1 SGHTA, CDR2 FQGNSA. For the CDR3, the DNA is TGTGCCAGCAGCTTAGGCTGGGGAGATACGCAGTATTTT. It encodes CASSLGWGDTQYF.

The chain recombines TRBV28 with TRBJ2-7, with D perhaps matching TRBD2 (6 bases). V lost 6 bases and J lost 7, with 13 bases in between. This CDR3 spans 12 amino acids. The germline V gene encodes CDR1 MDHEN and CDR2 SYDVKM. The CDR3 DNA is TGTGCCAGCAGCTCGGGACTTCCTGAGCAGTACTTC. As protein: CASSSGLPEQYF.

This clone appeared once. The chain combines TRBV2 with TRBJ2-3, with TRBD2 identical over 11 bases. Looked up from germline, CDR1 is SNHLY and CDR2 is FYNNEI. V lost 5 bases and J lost 4; bases outside the gene matches: 5. This CDR3 comprises 15 residues. The chain's CDR3 is CASSPTSGSADTQYF. In DNA, the CDR3 is TGTGCCAGCAGTCCCACTAGCGGGAGCGCAGATACGCAGTATTTT.

The chain couples TRBV6-2 or TRBV6-3 to TRBJ2-5; TRBD1 matches at 7 bases. Germline V gene sequence: CDR1 MNHEY, CDR2 SVGEGT. Germline trimming cut 4 bases from V and 5 bases from J; bases unmatched to any gene: 10. CDR3 length: 15 amino acids. In DNA, the CDR3 is TGTGCCAGCAGTTTTCCGACAGGGATCGGGGAGACCCAGTACTTC. Encoded protein: CASSFPTGIGETQYF.

CDR3 bases: TGTGCCAGTAGTCCCGGAGAGGCGGCTAAAGCTTTCTTT. Translation gives CASSPGEAAKAFF. The chain employs TRBV19 and TRBJ1-1; D is ambiguous. V gave up 5 bases and J gave up 9 bases, with 16 bases separating them. This CDR3 has 13 residues. CDR1 is LNHDA and CDR2 is SQIVND in the germline V gene (reference sequence).